This record concerns one T cell receptor beta chain sequence. This specimen comes from a study of patients and donors after allogeneic stem cell transplantation. MiXCR, applied by TCRdb to the RT-PCR reads, yields one record per CDR3 protein. Of about a million distinct CDR3 sequences listed, over 15% were seen once; the top ten hold around 6%. The sequencing input was blood, either unsorted or a sorted T cell fraction (not recorded which). The TCR comes from a human donor who was either an allogeneic HSCT recipient or a stem cell or donor lymphocyte infusion donor (not recorded which). It is not recorded whose cells these are; they may come from a transplant donor.

CDR3 DNA sequence: TGTGCCAGTGGCGGGGTCGGTCAGCCCCAGCATTTT. Its translation is CASGGVGQPQHF. The chain recombines TRBV12-3 or TRBV12-4 with TRBJ1-5; D remains unclear. This CDR3 is built from 12 residues. The V and J ends lost 9 bases and 6 bases respectively, with 12 bases between them.